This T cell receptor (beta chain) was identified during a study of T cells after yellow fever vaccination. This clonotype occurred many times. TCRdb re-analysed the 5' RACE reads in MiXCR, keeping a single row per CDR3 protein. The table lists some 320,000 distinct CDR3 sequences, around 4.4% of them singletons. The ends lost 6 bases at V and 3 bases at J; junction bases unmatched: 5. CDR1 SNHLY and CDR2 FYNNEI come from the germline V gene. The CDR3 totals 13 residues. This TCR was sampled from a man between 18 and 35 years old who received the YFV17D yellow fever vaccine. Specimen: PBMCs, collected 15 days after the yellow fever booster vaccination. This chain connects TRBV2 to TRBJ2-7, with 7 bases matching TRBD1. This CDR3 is CASRRDSNYEQYV. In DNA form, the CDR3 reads TGTGCCAGCAGGAGGGACAGTAACTACGAGCAGTACGTC.